This T cell receptor (beta chain) was recovered during a study of shared clonotypes between healthy human individuals. Overall study results and limits: The rarefaction results pointed to incomplete sorted-subset sequencing despite large depth. Only blood samples were collected, and tissue repertoires likely differ.

Sequencing used immunoSEQ multiplex PCR; TCRdb keeps in-frame clones, though not all of them. The data contain some 600,000 clones, roughly 95% of them singletons. Germline assignment: CDR1 SGHDT and CDR2 YYEEEE. V was clipped by 3 bases and J by 10 bases, with 11 bases between them. This CDR3 region has 12 residues. A remark on this clone: What it binds is not known.

Positive CCR7 selection of CD45RO-negative cells yielded the naive CD8 cells, and terminally differentiated effector memory CD45RA+ cells were excluded. The genes are TRBV5-6 and TRBJ2-1, with D perhaps TRBD1 (6 bases). Sequenced sample: naive CD8+ T cells sorted from blood. The sequence was obtained from a woman between 25 and 40 years old in good health. The CDR3 coding sequence is TGTGCCAGCAGCTGGACAGTGACCGAGCAGTTCTTC. Its translation is CASSWTVTEQFF.